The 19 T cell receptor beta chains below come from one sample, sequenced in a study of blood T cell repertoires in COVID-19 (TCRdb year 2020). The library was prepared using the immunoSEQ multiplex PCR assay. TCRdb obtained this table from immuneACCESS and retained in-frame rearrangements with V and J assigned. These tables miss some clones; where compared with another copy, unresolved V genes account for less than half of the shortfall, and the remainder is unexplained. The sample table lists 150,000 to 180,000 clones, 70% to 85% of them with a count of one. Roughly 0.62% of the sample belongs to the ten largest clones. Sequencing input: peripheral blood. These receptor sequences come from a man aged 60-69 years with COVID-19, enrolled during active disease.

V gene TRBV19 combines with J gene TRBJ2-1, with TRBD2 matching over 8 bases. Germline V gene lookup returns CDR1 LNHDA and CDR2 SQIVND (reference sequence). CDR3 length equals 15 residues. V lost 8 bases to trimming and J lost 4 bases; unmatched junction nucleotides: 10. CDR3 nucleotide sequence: TGTGCCAGTGGGACGGTGACTAGCGCTTACAATGAGCAGTTCTTC. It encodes CASGTVTSAYNEQFF.

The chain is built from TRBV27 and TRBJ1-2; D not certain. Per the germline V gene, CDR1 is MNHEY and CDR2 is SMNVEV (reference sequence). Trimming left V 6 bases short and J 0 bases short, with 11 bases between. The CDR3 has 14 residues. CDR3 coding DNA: TGTGCCAGCAGGGGCTTACCATCTAACTATGGCTACACCTTC. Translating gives CASRGLPSNYGYTF.

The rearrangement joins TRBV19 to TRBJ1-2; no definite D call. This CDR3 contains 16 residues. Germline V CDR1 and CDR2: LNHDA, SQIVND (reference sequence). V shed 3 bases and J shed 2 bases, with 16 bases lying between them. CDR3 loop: CASSMSWSKLNYGYTF. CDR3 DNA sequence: TGTGCCAGTAGTATGAGCTGGAGCAAACTAAACTATGGCTACACCTTC.

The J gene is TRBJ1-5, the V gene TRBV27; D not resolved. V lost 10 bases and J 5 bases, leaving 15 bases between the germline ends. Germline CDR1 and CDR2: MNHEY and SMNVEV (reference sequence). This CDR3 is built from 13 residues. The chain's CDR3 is CATAPNADQPQHF. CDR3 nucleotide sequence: TGTGCCACCGCCCCCAACGCGGATCAGCCCCAGCATTTT.

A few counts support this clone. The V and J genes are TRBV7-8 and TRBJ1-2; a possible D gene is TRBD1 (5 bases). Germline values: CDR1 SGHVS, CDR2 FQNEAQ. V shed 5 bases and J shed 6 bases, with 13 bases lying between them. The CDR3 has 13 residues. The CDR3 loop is CASSQGEKDGYTF. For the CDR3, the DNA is TGTGCCAGCAGCCAGGGAGAGAAAGATGGCTACACCTTC.

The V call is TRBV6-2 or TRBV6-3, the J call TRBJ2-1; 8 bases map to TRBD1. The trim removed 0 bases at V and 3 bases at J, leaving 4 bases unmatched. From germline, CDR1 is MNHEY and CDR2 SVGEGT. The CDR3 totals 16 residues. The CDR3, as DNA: TGTGCCAGCAGTTACTCCGCAGGGGGCGTCTACAATGAGCAGTTCTTC. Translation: CASSYSAGGVYNEQFF.

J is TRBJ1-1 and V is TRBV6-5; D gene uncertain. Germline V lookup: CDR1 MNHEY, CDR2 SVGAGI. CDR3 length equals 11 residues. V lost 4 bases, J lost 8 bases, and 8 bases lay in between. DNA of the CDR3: TGTGCCAGCAGTTCCCCGGGGGAAGCTTTCTTT. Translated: CASSSPGEAFF.

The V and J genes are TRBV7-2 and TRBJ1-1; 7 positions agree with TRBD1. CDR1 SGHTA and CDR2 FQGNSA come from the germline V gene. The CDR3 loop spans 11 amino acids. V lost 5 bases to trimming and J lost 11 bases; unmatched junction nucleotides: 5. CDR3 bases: TGTGCCAGCAGCCAGACAGGGTATGCTTTCTTT. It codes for CASSQTGYAFF. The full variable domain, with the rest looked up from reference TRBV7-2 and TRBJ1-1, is GAGVSQSPSNKVTEKGKDVELRCDPISGHTALYWYRQSLGQGLEFLIYFQGNSAPDKSGLPSDRFSAERTGGSVSTLTIQRTQQEDSAVYLCASSQTGYAFFGQGTRLTVV.

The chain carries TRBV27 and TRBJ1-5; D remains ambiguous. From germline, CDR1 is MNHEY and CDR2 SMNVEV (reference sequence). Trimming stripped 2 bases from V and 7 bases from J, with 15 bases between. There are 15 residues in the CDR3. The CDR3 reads CASSLGTGIGQPQHF. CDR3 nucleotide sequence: TGTGCCAGCAGTTTAGGAACGGGGATCGGGCAGCCCCAGCATTTT.

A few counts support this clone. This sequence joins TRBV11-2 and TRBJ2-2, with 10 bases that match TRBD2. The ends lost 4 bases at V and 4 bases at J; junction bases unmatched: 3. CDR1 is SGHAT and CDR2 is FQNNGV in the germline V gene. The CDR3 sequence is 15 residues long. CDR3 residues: CASSSIAGGTGELFF. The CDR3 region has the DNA TGTGCCAGCAGCTCAATAGCGGGAGGCACCGGGGAGCTGTTTTTT.

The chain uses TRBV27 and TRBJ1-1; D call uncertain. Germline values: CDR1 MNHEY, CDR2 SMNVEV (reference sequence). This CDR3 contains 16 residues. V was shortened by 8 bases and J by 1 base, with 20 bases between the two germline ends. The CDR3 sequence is CASSFALRGQNTEAFF. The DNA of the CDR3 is TGTGCCAGCTCCTTTGCGTTGAGAGGCCAGAACACTGAAGCTTTCTTT.

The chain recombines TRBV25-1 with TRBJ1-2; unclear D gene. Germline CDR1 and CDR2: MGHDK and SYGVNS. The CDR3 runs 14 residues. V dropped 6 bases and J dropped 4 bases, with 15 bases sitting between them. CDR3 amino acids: CASRAAGLAYGYTF. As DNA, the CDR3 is TGTGCCAGCAGGGCAGCGGGGTTGGCCTATGGCTACACCTTC.

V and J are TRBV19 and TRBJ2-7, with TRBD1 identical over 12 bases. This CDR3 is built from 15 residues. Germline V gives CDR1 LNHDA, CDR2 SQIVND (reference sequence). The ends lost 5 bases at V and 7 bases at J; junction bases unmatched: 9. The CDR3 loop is CASSVRGQGAVEQYF. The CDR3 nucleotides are TGTGCCAGTAGTGTCAGGGGACAGGGGGCGGTTGAGCAGTACTTC.

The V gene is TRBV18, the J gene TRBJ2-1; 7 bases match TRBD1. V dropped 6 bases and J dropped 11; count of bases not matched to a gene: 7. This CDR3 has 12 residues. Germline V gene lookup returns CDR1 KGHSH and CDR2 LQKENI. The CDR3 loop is CASSGPGQKQFF. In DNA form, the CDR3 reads TGTGCCAGCTCGGGACCGGGACAGAAGCAGTTCTTC.

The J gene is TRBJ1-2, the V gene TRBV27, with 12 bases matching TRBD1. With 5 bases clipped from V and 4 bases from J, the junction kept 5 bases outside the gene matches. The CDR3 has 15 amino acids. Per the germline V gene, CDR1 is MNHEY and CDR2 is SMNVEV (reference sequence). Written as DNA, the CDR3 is TGTGCCAGCAGTCGAGGGACAGGGGGCATCTATGGCTACACCTTC. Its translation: CASSRGTGGIYGYTF.

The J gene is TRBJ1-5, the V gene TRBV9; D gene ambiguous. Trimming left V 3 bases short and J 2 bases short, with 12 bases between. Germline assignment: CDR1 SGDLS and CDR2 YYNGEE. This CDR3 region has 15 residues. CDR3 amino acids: CASSEGYGGNQPQHF. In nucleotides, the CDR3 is TGTGCCAGCAGCGAAGGTTACGGGGGCAATCAGCCCCAGCATTTT.

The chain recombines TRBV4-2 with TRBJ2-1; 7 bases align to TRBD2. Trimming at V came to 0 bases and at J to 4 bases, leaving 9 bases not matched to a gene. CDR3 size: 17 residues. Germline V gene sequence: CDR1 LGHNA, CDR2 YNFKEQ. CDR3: CASSQDLGGSRYNEQFF. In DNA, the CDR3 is TGTGCCAGCAGCCAAGATCTGGGCGGGAGCCGGTACAATGAGCAGTTCTTC.

The CDR3 region has the DNA TGTGCCTGGAGTGATGGCCAGGGTGGGTACTATGGCTACACCTTC. Protein product: CAWSDGQGGYYGYTF. The chain uses TRBV30 and TRBJ1-2; D might be TRBD1 (5 bases). With 1 base removed from V and 3 bases from J, the gap between germline ends came to 15 bases. The CDR3 runs 15 residues. The germline CDR1 and CDR2 sequences are GTSNPN and SVGIG (reference sequence).

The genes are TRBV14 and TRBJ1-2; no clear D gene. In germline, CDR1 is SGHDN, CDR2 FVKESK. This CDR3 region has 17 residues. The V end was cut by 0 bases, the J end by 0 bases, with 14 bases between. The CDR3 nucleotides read TGTGCCAGCAGCCAAGAAAGTGTTTGGGCCGCTAACTATGGCTACACCTTC. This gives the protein CASSQESVWAANYGYTF.